These 5 T cell receptor beta chains came from one sample sequenced in a study of blood T cell repertoires in COVID-19. Sequencing used immunoSEQ multiplex PCR; TCRdb keeps in-frame clones, though not all of them. Counted here are around 180,000 clones, about 85% occurring once; the ten biggest clones make up under 3%. Material for sequencing was peripheral blood. The receptor source for this set is a woman in her 30s with active or convalescent COVID-19.

The chain combines TRBV9 with TRBJ1-2; 7 bases match TRBD1. The CDR3 has 13 residues. From germline, CDR1 is SGDLS and CDR2 YYNGEE. V trimming: 4 bases; J trimming: 8 bases; junction bases outside the gene matches: 8. The chain's CDR3 is CASSHGQAWGYTF. The CDR3 bases are TGTGCCAGCAGCCACGGACAGGCGTGGGGCTACACCTTC.

The chain combines TRBV28 with TRBJ1-5, with 9 bases lining up with TRBD1. The CDR3 loop spans 16 amino acids. V was pared by 5 bases and J by 3 bases, with 8 bases of the junction left unmatched. CDR1 is MDHEN, CDR2 SYDVKM, per germline. The CDR3 region is CASSGQGRFFNQPQHF. In DNA form, the CDR3 reads TGTGCCAGCAGTGGACAGGGGCGGTTTTTCAATCAGCCCCAGCATTTT.

The V call is TRBV19, the J call TRBJ1-1; tentative D call: TRBD1 (5 bases). This CDR3 is 13 amino acids long. The germline gives CDR1 LNHDA, CDR2 SQIVND (reference sequence). V was pared by 3 bases and J by 10 bases, with 15 bases between. CDR3 coding DNA: TGTGCCAGTAGTATTTCAGGGTCCACAGGAGCTTTCTTT. As protein: CASSISGSTGAFF.

The chain is built from TRBV12-5 and TRBJ2-2, with TRBD1 as a possible D gene (6 bases). CDR1 and CDR2 (germline): LGHNT, FRNRAP. This CDR3 has 13 residues. Trimming left V 7 bases short and J 8 bases short, with 14 bases between. CDR3 DNA sequence: TGTGCTAGTGCCCTACAGGGTGGGGGGGAGCTGTTTTTT. This translates into CASALQGGGELFF.

V gene TRBV28 combines with J gene TRBJ1-5; TRBD1 aligns across 8 bases. V dropped 3 bases and J dropped 8; count of bases not matched to a gene: 12. The CDR3 length is 16 residues. Per the germline V gene, CDR1 is MDHEN and CDR2 is SYDVKM. CDR3 residues: CASSFFGQGYDEPQHF. The CDR3 bases are TGTGCCAGCAGTTTTTTCGGACAGGGATATGATGAGCCCCAGCATTTT.